These T cell receptor beta chains were read from a single sample in a study of blood T cell repertoires in COVID-19. Assay used: immunoSEQ multiplex PCR; TCRdb lists only in-frame clones, some missing. The data contain some 320,000 clones, 87% of them singletons. Input material: peripheral blood. Receptor source: a woman aged 50 to 65 who had recovered from COVID-19. The CDR3 runs from the conserved cysteine through the conserved F or W. Fields, in order: clone size, J gene, V gene, D gene, CDR3 DNA, CDR3 protein. The D gene is left open where the match is weak. Where a row states a size, it is once, few, many or the class of an expanded clone; other rows omit it.

abundance: .
j_gene: TRBJ1-2
v_gene: TRBV19
d_gene: TRBD1
CDR3nt: TGTGCCAGTTCAACAGGGGTGGGTGGCTACACCTTC
CDR3aa: CASSTGVGGYTF

abundance: .
j_gene: TRBJ2-5
v_gene: TRBV7-2
d_gene: TRBD1
CDR3nt: TGTGCCAGCAGCCCTACAGGGGGCGGGAGCCAAGAGACCCAGTACTTC
CDR3aa: CASSPTGGGSQETQYF

abundance: .
j_gene: TRBJ2-1
v_gene: TRBV28
d_gene: .
CDR3nt: TGTGCCAGCACCCGTGGGGGGGGCATCAATGAGCAGTTCTTC
CDR3aa: CASTRGGGINEQFF

abundance: .
j_gene: TRBJ1-2
v_gene: TRBV6-2/TRBV6-3
d_gene: TRBD1
CDR3nt: TGTGCCAGCACCCCGACGGGACAGCATTATGGCTACACCTTC
CDR3aa: CASTPTGQHYGYTF

abundance: .
j_gene: TRBJ1-1
v_gene: TRBV9
d_gene: .
CDR3nt: TGTGCCAGCAGCGTAGCTTCTGGGGGCGCGGGTGAAGCTTTCTTT
CDR3aa: CASSVASGGAGEAFF

abundance: .
j_gene: TRBJ2-1
v_gene: TRBV7-2
d_gene: TRBD2
CDR3nt: TGTGCCAGCAGCTTCCGGGAGGGGGGTGAGCAGTTCTTC
CDR3aa: CASSFREGGEQFF

abundance: .
j_gene: TRBJ2-3
v_gene: TRBV28
d_gene: .
CDR3nt: TGTGCCAGCAGCCAGGGCACAGATACGCAGTATTTT
CDR3aa: CASSQGTDTQYF

abundance: once
j_gene: TRBJ2-7
v_gene: TRBV2
d_gene: TRBD2
CDR3nt: TGTGCCAGCAGTGAAAAGGCGGGGGACTACGAGCAGTACTTC
CDR3aa: CASSEKAGDYEQYF

abundance: .
j_gene: TRBJ2-7
v_gene: TRBV18
d_gene: TRBD2
CDR3nt: TGTGCCAGCTCACCTAAAGCGGGAGGGAATACCTACGAGCAGTACTTC
CDR3aa: CASSPKAGGNTYEQYF

abundance: few
j_gene: TRBJ2-2
v_gene: TRBV27
d_gene: TRBD2
CDR3nt: TGTGCCAGCAGTTTCCGGACTAGTAACACCGGGGAGCTGTTTTTT
CDR3aa: CASSFRTSNTGELFF

abundance: once
j_gene: TRBJ1-5
v_gene: TRBV6-6
d_gene: TRBD1
CDR3nt: TGTGCCAGCTCTCAGCGGACAGGCCTGTCAGCCCAGCATTTT
CDR3aa: CASSQRTGLSAQHF

abundance: .
j_gene: TRBJ1-5
v_gene: TRBV28
d_gene: .
CDR3nt: TGTGCCAGCAGTTTCAGAAGTCAGCCCCAGCATTTT
CDR3aa: CASSFRSQPQHF